This is a list of T cell receptor beta chains from one sample in a study of cytomegalovirus exposure and HLA in healthy donors. The protocol was immunoSEQ multiplex PCR, while the TCRdb copy is restricted to in-frame clones and leaves out a portion. The repertoire includes 96,000 or so clones, about four fifths of them detected once, and 13% to 15% sits in the top ten. The source material was PBMCs. The receptors here all came from a woman aged 70-85 years in good health and CMV-seropositive. Each CDR3 is given with its conserved first and last residue. The order of the fields is clone size, D gene, V gene, J gene, CDR3 DNA, CDR3 protein. The D gene is left open where the match is weak. Size tells how often a clone was seen (once, few, many) or the class of an expanded clone, and some rows leave it out.

.,TRBD1,TRBV29-1,TRBJ1-2,TGCAGCGTTGGTGGGACAGGGCCGGACTATGGCTACACCTTC,CSVGGTGPDYGYTF
.,.,TRBV9,TRBJ2-6,TGTGCCAGCAGCGGGAGGGGTTTCTCTGGGGCCAACGTCCTGACTTTC,CASSGRGFSGANVLTF
.,.,TRBV7-8,TRBJ1-4,TGTGCCAGCAGCACCCTGACAGTGGGAAATGAAAAACTGTTTTTT,CASSTLTVGNEKLFF
once,TRBD1,TRBV2,TRBJ1-1,TGTGCCAGCAGTGAAGCGCTTCAGGGGGAAACTGAAGCTTTCTTT,CASSEALQGETEAFF
.,.,TRBV4-1,TRBJ1-5,TGCGCCAGCAGTCCCGACAGATATAGCAATCAGCCCCAGCATTTT,CASSPDRYSNQPQHF
.,TRBD2,TRBV27,TRBJ2-1,TGTGCCAGCAGTTCTGTAGCGGGAGGGGGGAGCTCCTACAATGAGCAGTTCTTC,CASSSVAGGGSSYNEQFF
.,.,TRBV28,TRBJ2-1,TGTGCCAGCAGTTTACAGACTATTGAGCAGTTCTTC,CASSLQTIEQFF
.,TRBD1,TRBV28,TRBJ1-6,TGTGCCAGCGGCCGGGACAGGGCAAATTCACCCCTCCACTTT,CASGRDRANSPLHF
once,TRBD1,TRBV19,TRBJ2-2,TGTGCCAGTAGTGGGACAGGGAGCTCCGGGGAGCTGTTTTTT,CASSGTGSSGELFF
.,TRBD1,TRBV13,TRBJ1-1,TGTGCCAGCAGCTGGGGACAGCTCATACCTGAAGCTTTCTTT,CASSWGQLIPEAFF
.,.,TRBV7-2,TRBJ1-2,TGTGCCAGCAGCTTAGCGATGGCCGCCCAATATGGCTACACCTTC,CASSLAMAAQYGYTF
.,TRBD2,TRBV6-6,TRBJ2-7,TGTGCCAGCAGTCCGCCGGGACTAGCGGACTACGAGCAGTACTTC,CASSPPGLADYEQYF
.,.,TRBV10-2,TRBJ2-2,TGCGCCAGCAGTGTCCGCGGAGGGACCGGGGAGCTGTTTTTT,CASSVRGGTGELFF
once,TRBD1,TRBV6-1,TRBJ2-3,TGTGCCAGCAGTGCCGGGACAGCAACAGATACGCAGTATTTT,CASSAGTATDTQYF
few,.,TRBV2,TRBJ1-2,TGTGCCAGCAGTGAATCCGGCCCAGGGGATGGCTACACCTTC,CASSESGPGDGYTF
few,TRBD2,TRBV10-1,TRBJ2-7,TGCGCCAGCAGTGGAACCGGGACTAGTAACTTCAACGAGCAGTACTTC,CASSGTGTSNFNEQYF
.,TRBD2,TRBV14,TRBJ2-3,TGTGCCAGCAGCCAAGATCCGGGACTAGCTACAGATACGCAGTATTTT,CASSQDPGLATDTQYF
.,TRBD1,TRBV10-3,TRBJ2-7,TGTGCCATCAACCCGGACAGGGGCTCCGAGCAGTACTTC,CAINPDRGSEQYF
.,.,TRBV27,TRBJ1-6,TGTGCCAGCAGTTTATTTTCGGGTGGTAATTCACCCCTCCACTTT,CASSLFSGGNSPLHF
.,.,TRBV5-1,TRBJ2-1,TGCGCCAGCAGCTTGGGGGGTTGGGGGTTCCACGGGACAACATACAATGAGCAGTTCTTC,CASSLGGWGFHGTTYNEQFF
.,.,TRBV6-5,TRBJ1-5,TGTGCCAGCAGTTACTCGAGCACTTTTAGCAATCAGCCCCAGCATTTT,CASSYSSTFSNQPQHF
.,TRBD1,TRBV9,TRBJ1-1,TGTGCCAGCAGCCCACGGGGACAGGCCTACACTGAAGCTTTCTTT,CASSPRGQAYTEAFF
.,.,TRBV28,TRBJ1-1,TGTGCCAGCTCAAAGACCCGGGGGAAATCGAACACTGAAGCTTTCTTT,CASSKTRGKSNTEAFF
few,TRBD1,TRBV11-2,TRBJ1-5,TGTGCCAGCAGCTCCGGGACAGGGGGACAGCCCCAGCATTTT,CASSSGTGGQPQHF
.,TRBD2,TRBV7-9,TRBJ2-2,TGTGCCAGCAGGGGGCTAGCGGTACGGCGGACCGGGGAGCTGTTTTTT,CASRGLAVRRTGELFF
.,.,TRBV7-9,TRBJ1-1,TGTGCCAGCAGCTTTACAACAATGAACACTGAAGCTTTCTTT,CASSFTTMNTEAFF
few,TRBD1,TRBV30,TRBJ2-5,TGTGCCTGGTGCTTGTTCGGGACAGGGGGCCTGGAGACCCAGTACTTC,CAWCLFGTGGLETQYF
.,.,TRBV11-1,TRBJ2-7,TGTGCCAGCAGCCAACCTAGGACGGGAGCTGTTACCTACGAGCAGTACTTC,CASSQPRTGAVTYEQYF
once,TRBD2,TRBV7-7,TRBJ2-5,TGTGCTAGCAGCTTTATCGCGGGAGATGAGACCCAGTACTTC,CASSFIAGDETQYF
.,TRBD1,TRBV27,TRBJ2-7,TGTGCCAGCAGGGGGACAGGGACCTACGAGCAGTACTTC,CASRGTGTYEQYF
.,TRBD2,TRBV27,TRBJ2-3,TGTGCCAGCAGTTTAACGGGGGGGGGCACAGATACGCAGTATTTT,CASSLTGGGTDTQYF
once,.,TRBV28,TRBJ1-2,TGTGCCAGCAGCTTAGACAGAAACTATGGCTACACCTTC,CASSLDRNYGYTF
once,TRBD2,TRBV7-2,TRBJ2-3,TGTGCCAGCAGCAAGGGACTAGCGGGGGGAAAAGATACGCAGTATTTT,CASSKGLAGGKDTQYF
.,.,TRBV28,TRBJ2-2,TGTGCCAGCACAGGGAACACCGGGGAGCTGTTTTTT,CASTGNTGELFF
.,TRBD1,TRBV28,TRBJ1-1,TGTGCCAGCAGTTTAAGACAGGGGGAAGCTTTCTTT,CASSLRQGEAFF